In its sample, the clone carrying this T cell receptor beta chain was seen a few times. The antigen remains undetermined. These data are taken from a study of OX40 agonist ivuxolimab in advanced cancers. Study context: Participants, 75% to 85% male, averaged about 56 years of age, ranging from about 20 to 79. Having had anti-PD-1, anti-PD-L1 or anti-CTLA-4 therapy before was allowed, and under 50% had some. Overall study findings and caveats: CD4+ and CD8+ T cells in blood underwent clonal expansion by week 6 at 0.1 to 3.0 mg/kg.

Germline CDR1 and CDR2: KGHSH and LQKENI. The V end was cut by 2 bases, the J end by 2 bases, with 12 bases between. The CDR3 totals 15 residues. Assay used: immunoSEQ multiplex PCR; TCRdb lists only in-frame clones, some missing. The top ten clones hold around 13% of a sample with roughly 26,000 clones, roughly three quarters of them seen once. This clonotype was sampled from an adult with an advanced solid tumor such as melanoma, head and neck, liver or kidney cancer. Here the sequenced sample was CD4+ or CD8+ T cells sorted from blood, taken in a trial of the OX40 agonist ivuxolimab. The chain couples TRBV18 to TRBJ1-2; possibly TRBD1 for D (5 bases). The CDR3 DNA is TGTGCCAGCTCACCAGGGGGGAAGGGCAACTATGGCTACACCTTC. Protein: CASSPGGKGNYGYTF.